This TCR beta chain comes out of a study of beta chain features in type 1 diabetes (dated by TCRdb to about 2018). The study in broad terms: No differences in mean age, gender distribution, total cell number or subset yield were found between patients and healthy donors. A total of around 110,000,000 sorted cells were examined across all samples, and a strong correlation was observed between cell number per subset and RNA yield. The study compared the TCRB repertoires of sorted circulating CD4+ T cell subsets in recently diagnosed type 1 diabetes patients with those in matched healthy donors. Regulatory and stem cell-like memory subsets were isolated from only 8 patients and 8 healthy donors, whereas naive and central memory subsets came from all 30 or so donors.

Broader findings and caveats from the paper: Sequencing cDNA rather than genomic DNA could over-represent highly expressing activated cells, although activation and CD3 levels did not differ between groups. Patients with type 1 diabetes made fewer insertions and deleted more nucleotides at VDJ recombination sites, implying thymic rearrangement abnormalities. Shorter templates might have been favored by PCR, but patient and control samples were amplified and corrected together, so both groups would have been affected equally by any skew. Because the HLA sub-analyses included only small numbers of individuals, any influence of HLA type on TCRB rearrangement was left unresolved. Naive, central memory and regulatory TCRB repertoires appeared to be more alike among patients than among healthy donors. A moderate but significant shortening of TCRB CDR3 length was observed in type 1 diabetes patients in all four CD4+ subsets.

In this sample, this clone turned up many times. The antigen it recognizes is unknown. Qualities for individual bases were not recorded, and no much larger clone is one base off. All of the isolated RNA was reverse transcribed with the High Capacity cDNA Reverse Transcription Kit, so expressed TCRB transcripts were sequenced. Naive, central memory and regulatory T cell samples underwent deep immunoSEQ sequencing, averaging about 3.57 million total reads per sample. Sorted cells were lysed in RLT buffer and RNA was extracted with DNase-treated RNeasy Micro or Mini kits, depending on cell number. To prevent cross-contamination, every cell subset was processed on its own, while patient and healthy donor samples were processed together. TCRB sequences were amplified from cDNA with the immunoSEQ multiplex PCR, producing 87-bp fragments spanning the CDR3 region. Sequencing of the amplicons was performed on the Illumina HiSeq platform. Regarding the original processing steps: Synthetic template baselines were used to correct PCR bias computationally, reads within Hamming distance 2 were collapsed together, and singletons that could not be merged were discarded. By aligning reads against IMGT, V, D and J genes, CDR3 length, and insertions or deletions at six rearrangement sites were assigned. Within each subset, clonotype counts were normalized to sorted cell number, after which true diversity and Gini coefficients were computed with the tcR R package. The overlap coefficient, calculated on TCRB nucleotide sequences, was used to quantify repertoire sharing. In its TCRdb copy, this immuneACCESS table keeps in-frame sequences only and misses some clones. Where compared with another copy, unresolved V genes explain less than half of these, and the others have no known cause. From that table come the V and J calls and clone size; the DNA was used to work out D and trimming. The sample table lists 150,000 to 190,000 clones, roughly 8% of them with a count of one. Approximately 0.65% of the sample is held by the ten biggest clonotypes.

Each donor gave one peripheral blood draw, averaging approximately 110 mL, which was collected into heparinised tubes. A BD FACSAria II was used to sort naive, central memory, regulatory and stem cell-like memory CD4+ T cells with a panel that included CD45RO, CCR7, CD25, CD127, CD95 and CD27. Purity was above 95% for every sorted population. Right away, PBMCs were isolated by Lymphoprep density gradient centrifugation and were stained directly, with no culture step. To minimize batch effects, samples were stained and sorted in pairs, one healthy donor with one patient per experiment. The CDR3 has 14 amino acids, counting the end cysteine and phenylalanine. The DNA shown is the 42-base CDR3, in frame from base 1. In the germline V gene, CDR1 corresponds to MDHEN and CDR2 to SYDVKM. Deletion took 6 bases off V and 0 bases off J, with a span of 12 bases between the germline ends.

The specimen sequenced was central memory CD4+ T cells from blood. Here the chain combines TRBV28 and TRBJ2-7; the D segment cannot be called with confidence. The sequence was obtained from a young man in good health. The CDR3 in this case is CASSELLSSYEQYF. The DNA is as follows: TGTGCCAGCAGCGAACTGTTGAGCTCCTACGAGCAGTACTTC.